The T cell receptor (beta chain) under discussion was sequenced for a study of identical twins. TCRdb re-called the 5' RACE reads with MiXCR, one entry per CDR3 protein. The repertoire holds 300,000 or so distinct CDR3 sequences, with roughly 9.7% as singletons. This CDR3 region has 12 residues. Germline V gene sequence: CDR1 SQVTM, CDR2 ANQGSEA. This clonotype was detected many times. A further study also used this sample, focusing on yellow fever vaccine responses in identical twins.

Sequenced: CD8+ T cells sorted from blood. The receptor was derived from a woman under 30 in good health. This chain connects TRBV29-1 to TRBJ2-7, with D tentatively TRBD1 or TRBD2 (6 bases each). The CDR3 is CAVGGPLGEQYF. CDR3 DNA sequence: TGCGCTGTGGGGGGCCCCCTCGGGGAGCAGTACTTC.